This T cell receptor beta chain derives from a study of blood T cell repertoires in COVID-19. Study overall: Italy, Spain and the United States were the sources of the convalescent and acute COVID-19 samples. T cells, B-cell-depleted T cells, or PBMCs provided the cDNA or gDNA that served as material.

V lost 7 bases, J lost 2 bases, and 7 bases stayed unmatched. CDR1 and CDR2 (germline): SNHLY, FYNNEI. CDR3 length: 14 residues. In the original workflow: Cell counts per sample came from amplifying reference gene primers. The repertoire was sequenced with immunoSEQ multiplex PCR; TCRdb's copy has only in-frame clones and lacks some. The V and J calls and clone size are taken from that table; D and trimming were inferred from the DNA. The data show about 200,000 clones, with more than 75% seen just once and approximately 4% held by the top ten. The rearrangement joins TRBV2 to TRBJ1-2, with 7 bases matching TRBD1. The sequence was collected from a human donor in a cohort sampled during active COVID-19. Sequencing input: peripheral blood. Here the CDR3 reads CASNMGQLNYGYTF. Here the CDR3 DNA reads TGTGCCAGCAACATGGGACAGTTAAACTATGGCTACACCTTC. Combining the CDR3 with reference TRBV2 and TRBJ1-2 gives the whole variable domain EPEVTQTPSHQVTQMGQEVILRCVPISNHLYFYWYRQILGQKVEFLVSFYNNEISEKSEIFDDQFSVERPDGSNFTLKIRSTKLEDSAMYFCASNMGQLNYGYTFGSGTRLTVV.